The 14 T cell receptor beta chains given below trace back to one sample, sequenced in a study of breast tumors, draining lymph nodes, adjacent tissues. Breast cancer patients provided tissue from their axillary draining lymph nodes. TCRdb re-analysed the multiplex PCR reads in MiXCR, keeping a single row per CDR3 protein. The top ten hold roughly 8.1% of the sample, which has tens of thousands of distinct CDR3 sequences, approximately 28% seen once. The sequencing input was axillary lymph node tissue. The source is a female donor with breast cancer. Some clones in this sample may be carry-over from other donors' samples.

The rearrangement links TRBV18 to TRBJ1-1; D may be TRBD1 (5 bases). Trimming took off 2 bases at V and 1 base at J, with 11 bases between the two ends. Germline lookup yields CDR1 KGHSH and CDR2 LQKENI. The CDR3 loop spans 15 amino acids. CDR3 nucleotide sequence: TGTGCCAGCTCACCAGCGACAGTTCAGAACACTGAAGCTTTCTTT. This translates into CASSPATVQNTEAFF.

This clonotype was picked up many times. The gene calls are TRBV28 and TRBJ2-7, with unresolved D. Germline lookup yields CDR1 MDHEN and CDR2 SYDVKM. Trimming shortened V by 7 bases and J by 0 bases, and 10 bases separated the two germline ends. The CDR3 covers 13 residues. The CDR3 region is CASTPTSSYEQYF. In DNA form, the CDR3 reads TGTGCCAGCACCCCTACAAGCTCCTACGAGCAGTACTTC.

This clonotype was recorded only once. A read error may account for a junction end that differs from germline. J is TRBJ1-2 and V is TRBV5-1, with TRBD1 as a possible D gene (5 bases). Germline assignment: CDR1 SGHRS and CDR2 YFSETQ. This CDR3 region has 12 residues. CDR3 sequence: CASSWDRYGDTF. The CDR3 DNA is TGCGCCAGCAGCTGGGACCGTTATGGCGACACCTTC.

In the case of this clonotype: A much larger clone lies one base from this, so it may be a read error. Here the CDR3 omits its conserved ending phenylalanine or tryptophan, so a read error is the likely source. The genes are TRBV20-1 and TRBJ2-1; no firm D call. The ends were cut back, 3 bases at V and 9 bases at J, with 6 bases in the middle. Germline V CDR1 and CDR2: DFQATT, SNEGSKA (reference sequence). This CDR3 spans 10 amino acids. The CDR3 DNA is TGCAGTGCTAGTAAGCGTGAGCAGTTCTCC. This encodes CSASKREQFS.

This clonotype was seen ten or more times. The V call is TRBV7-6, the J call TRBJ2-7; a possible D gene is TRBD2 (6 bases). From germline, CDR1 is SGHVS and CDR2 FNYEAQ. Trimming took 3 bases from V and 3 from J, leaving 15 bases between them. This CDR3 has 15 amino acids. The CDR3 sequence: CASSFTGGEVYEQYF. For the CDR3, the DNA is TGTGCCAGCAGCTTCACCGGGGGTGAGGTCTACGAGCAGTACTTC. Variable domain in full (rest from reference TRBV7-6 and TRBJ2-7): GAGVSQSPRYKVTKRGQDVALRCDPISGHVSLYWYRQALGQGPEFLTYFNYEAQQDKSGLPNDRFSAERPEGSISTLTIQRTEQRDSAMYRCASSFTGGEVYEQYFGPGTRLTVT.

With respect to this clonotype: At one end, the junction sequence differs from germline, possibly due to a read error. The chain combines TRBV2 with TRBJ1-4, with D unclear. The CDR3 contains 11 residues. Germline CDR1 and CDR2: SNHLY and FYNNEI. CDR3 DNA sequence: TGCGCCAGCAGTATCGAGAAAAAACTCGTCTTT. Translating it yields CASSIEKKLVF.

The chain uses TRBV7-9 and TRBJ2-7; 7 nucleotides line up with TRBD1. The CDR3 covers 16 residues. Germline V gene lookup returns CDR1 SEHNR and CDR2 FQNEAQ (reference sequence). V was clipped by 4 bases and J by 3 bases; unmatched bases: 12. The CDR3 DNA sequence: TGTGCCAGCAGCTCCCTGGACGGGACAGAAAACTACGAGCAGTACTTC. Translation: CASSSLDGTENYEQYF. Supplemented by reference TRBV7-9 and TRBJ2-7, the full variable domain reads DTGVSQNPRHKITKRGQNVTFRCDPISEHNRLYWYRQTLGQGPEFLTYFQNEAQLEKSRLLSDRFSAERPKGSFSTLEIQRTEQGDSAMYLCASSSLDGTENYEQYFGPGTRLTVT.

This chain connects TRBV20-1 to TRBJ1-2; the D is unclear. Germline V gene data show CDR1 as DFQATT and CDR2 as SNEGSKA (reference sequence). Trimming cost V 0 bases and J 4 bases, with 9 bases left between them. This CDR3 is built from 13 residues. The CDR3 DNA follows: TGCAGTGCTAGAGATCTAAGCATCTATGGCTACACCTTC. This sequence encodes CSARDLSIYGYTF.

This clonotype was detected a few times. A read error may be the cause here, since a much bigger clone is one base away. The V call is TRBV20-1, the J call TRBJ2-3; tentative D call: TRBD1 (5 bases). This CDR3 spans 14 amino acids. The germline V gene has CDR1 DFQATT and CDR2 SNEGSKA (reference sequence). The CDR3 DNA follows: TGCAGTGCTAGAGACCCGGACACCACAGCTACGCAGTATTTT. It specifies CSARDPDTTATQYF.

This chain connects TRBV6-4 to TRBJ2-7; D possibly matches TRBD1 or TRBD2 (5 bases each). Germline values: CDR1 MRHNA, CDR2 SNTAGT. The V and J ends lost 6 bases and 5 bases respectively, with 14 bases between them. The CDR3 has 13 amino acids. CDR3 in amino acids: CASSRDGAHEQYF. DNA for the CDR3: TGTGCCAGCAGCCGGGACGGAGCCCACGAGCAGTACTTC.

This clonotype was recorded at least ten times. The chain employs TRBV27 and TRBJ1-3; TRBD1 matches at 9 bases. The V gene's germline CDR1 is MNHEY and CDR2 SMNVEV (reference sequence). After removal of 4 bases from V and 4 bases from J, the junction contained 8 bases not matched to a gene. CDR3 length: 16 amino acids. DNA for the CDR3: TGTGCCAGCAGTTCTTCACAGGGGGCACCCGGAAACACCATATATTTT. As protein: CASSSSQGAPGNTIYF.

This clonotype was observed many times. Compared with germline, one end of the junction differs, possibly owing to a read error. The V call is TRBV30, the J call TRBJ2-5, with 12 nucleotides matching TRBD1. Per germline, CDR1 GTSNPN and CDR2 SVGIG (reference sequence). The CDR3 spans 13 residues. This chain's CDR3 is CAWSLPPGTGGFF. The CDR3 DNA follows: TGTGCCTGGAGTCTCCCACCCGGGACAGGGGGCTTCTTC.

The chain couples TRBV10-3 to TRBJ1-2; D gene unclear. The CDR3 sequence is 13 residues long. V shed 4 bases and J shed 8 bases, with 14 bases lying between them. Per the germline V gene, CDR1 is ENHRY and CDR2 is SYGVKD. The CDR3 DNA follows: TGTGCCATCAGTGCACAAGAGTGGTGGGGCTACACCTTC. The encoded protein is CAISAQEWWGYTF.

This clonotype was seen at least ten times. The rearrangement links TRBV12-3 or TRBV12-4 to TRBJ2-3, with 11 bases lining up with TRBD2. The V segment lost 6 bases and the J segment 4 bases; nucleotides outside the gene matches: 9. The CDR3 totals 16 residues. CDR3 loop: CASSRNSGRASDTQYF. The CDR3, as DNA: TGTGCCAGCAGCCGAAATAGCGGGAGGGCCTCAGATACGCAGTATTTT.